Given below is one T cell receptor beta chain in context. What it recognizes is unknown. The sample has other DNA sequences that encode this CDR3 too. Each of the donors was a healthy adult who was HIV-negative and had not had a recent acute infection or vaccination. The sample is drawn from a study of shared clonotypes between healthy human individuals. As handled by the study authors: ImmunoSEQ yielded junction-only sequences lacking quality scores, so filtering differed. Profiling relied on immunoSEQ multiplex PCR, and the TCRdb table lists in-frame clones only, not all of them. V and J calls and clone size follow that table, whereas D and trimming were derived from the DNA. The sample includes a few million clones, more than 80% seen only once; the top ten take roughly 0.13%. Study findings and constraints: Rarefaction exposed incomplete sorted-subset sequencing despite large depth.

Sequencing used naive CD4+ T cells sorted from blood. As to subset: CD45RA+ positively selected. This sequence originates from a man aged 18 to 35 in good health.

The CDR3 DNA sequence: TGTGCCTGGAGTGGAGGTCAAGAGACCCAGTACTTC. Its protein product is CAWSGGQETQYF. This chain joins TRBV30 and TRBJ2-5; D unclear. The CDR3 consists of 12 residues. Trimming shortened V by 1 base and J by 2 bases, and 5 bases separated the two germline ends. Germline assignment: CDR1 GTSNPN and CDR2 SVGIG (reference sequence).